This TCR beta chain comes out of a study of shared clonotypes between healthy human individuals. As for the study in general: Each donor's CD8 memory used one plate, CD8 naive two, each CD4 subset three.

It was at deep level that the assay was run. Original processing methods: There were no quality scores in the junction-only immunoSEQ sequences, so filtering differed. The protocol was immunoSEQ multiplex PCR, while the TCRdb copy is restricted to in-frame clones and leaves out a portion. That table is the source of V, J and clone size, and D and trimming were worked out from the DNA. The sample lists fewer than 1 million clones, 95% to 97% seen once, with 0.2% to 0.25% in the top ten. Trimming took off 5 bases at V and 2 bases at J, with 16 bases between the two ends. Per the germline V gene, CDR1 is SGHAT and CDR2 is FQNNGV. This CDR3 has 15 residues. Naive CD8 cells comprised CD45RO-negative, CCR7-positively selected cells, excluding terminally differentiated effector memory CD45RA+ cells.

This chain joins TRBV11-2 and TRBJ2-7; the D gene is possibly TRBD1 (6 bases). The sequencing sample was made of naive CD8+ T cells sorted from blood. This clonotype was sampled from a man aged 25 to 40 in good health. Here the CDR3 DNA reads TGTGCCAGCAGCCCCCGGACAGCTCCGACCTACGAGCAGTACTTC. Translation: CASSPRTAPTYEQYF.